These 22 T cell receptor beta chains originate from one sample sequenced in a study of identical twins. One entry per CDR3 protein results from TCRdb running MiXCR on the 5' RACE reads. The table lists 350,000 to 450,000 distinct CDR3 sequences, less than 20% of them singletons. Sequenced: naive T cells sorted from blood. The source of these receptors is a middle-aged man in good health.

This clonotype was seen at least ten times. The J gene is TRBJ1-5, the V gene TRBV5-5, with D possibly TRBD1 on 6 matching bases. The CDR3 totals 18 residues. V lost 2 bases, J lost 6 bases, and 24 bases lay in between. Germline CDR1 and CDR2: SGHKS and YYEKEE (reference sequence). The CDR3 sequence is CASSFSSFRTGWPQPQHF. The CDR3 bases are TGTGCCAGCAGCTTTAGTTCATTTCGCACAGGGTGGCCTCAGCCCCAGCATTTT.

This clonotype was detected only a few times. The CDR3 sequence is CASSVGIGDSGAKLFF. For the CDR3, the DNA is TGTGCCAGCAGCGTAGGGATTGGCGACAGCGGGGCAAAACTGTTTTTT. The chain is built from TRBV9 and TRBJ1-4; TRBD1 is a possible D gene (5 bases). The CDR3 contains 16 residues. Germline V gene data show CDR1 as SGDLS and CDR2 as YYNGEE. The V gene lost 0 bases and the J gene lost 10 bases, with 19 bases spanning the gap.

CDR3 protein: CASGYRDRDLPNEKLFF. In DNA, the CDR3 is TGTGCTAGTGGTTACCGGGACAGGGACCTTCCTAATGAAAAACTGTTTTTT. This chain uses TRBV12-5 with TRBJ1-4, with 9 bases lining up with TRBD1. Trimming cost V 4 bases and J 3 bases; bases outside gene matches: 9. The germline V gene encodes CDR1 LGHNT and CDR2 FRNRAP. CDR3 length: 17 amino acids.

This clonotype was seen more than once but under ten times. V gene TRBV5-6 combines with J gene TRBJ1-5; D is possibly TRBD1 (5 bases). V was cut by 0 bases and J by 6 bases, with 10 bases left in between. The CDR3 contains 14 residues. Germline CDR1 reads SGHDT; CDR2 reads YYEEEE. The CDR3 loop reads CASSLAGKSQPQHF. CDR3 DNA sequence: TGTGCCAGCAGCTTGGCAGGGAAGAGTCAGCCCCAGCATTTT.

The V gene is TRBV18, the J gene TRBJ2-1, with 13 positions matching TRBD2. There are 15 residues in the CDR3. Per the germline V gene, CDR1 is KGHSH and CDR2 is LQKENI. The V segment lost 6 bases and the J segment 9 bases; nucleotides outside the gene matches: 8. CDR3 sequence (DNA): TGTGCCAGCTCCCCGGGACTAGCGGGGTTGGCTGAGCAGTTCTTC. The encoded protein is CASSPGLAGLAEQFF.

The rearrangement links TRBV12-3 or TRBV12-4 to TRBJ2-7, with D possibly matching TRBD2 (6 bases). V was trimmed by 5 bases and J by 4 bases, leaving 18 bases between them. The CDR3 contains 15 residues. CDR3 bases: TGTGCCAGCAGTGGGGGTGGGCAGGCGGGATACGAGCAGTACTTC. Protein sequence: CASSGGGQAGYEQYF.

This clonotype was detected a few times. In nucleotides, the CDR3 is TGTGCCAGCAGTCCGACTGAGAGCTCCTACGAGCAGTACTTC. Its protein product is CASSPTESSYEQYF. The chain combines TRBV27 with TRBJ2-7, with D uncertain. The CDR3 is made up of 14 amino acids. Trimming removed 5 bases from V and 0 bases from J, with 11 bases in between. Germline CDR1 is MNHEY and CDR2 is SMNVEV (reference sequence).

The chain carries TRBV12-3 or TRBV12-4 and TRBJ1-4, with 10 bases fitting TRBD1. J gave up 1 base and V 6 bases, and 8 bases lay outside the gene matches. CDR3 length equals 17 residues. CDR3 protein: CASSRQGARGTNEKLFF. DNA of the CDR3: TGTGCCAGCAGCCGACAGGGGGCTCGTGGAACTAATGAAAAACTGTTTTTT.

J is TRBJ2-5 and V is TRBV20-1, with 7 bases matching TRBD2. The junction had 7 bases not matched to a gene; V was cut back by 0 bases and J by 0 bases. The CDR3 runs 16 residues. Per the germline V gene, CDR1 is DFQATT and CDR2 is SNEGSKA (reference sequence). The CDR3 DNA reads as TGCAGTGCTAGAGATCGGGAGGCGCGGGACCAAGAGACCCAGTACTTC. As protein: CSARDREARDQETQYF.

This chain links TRBV4-3 with TRBJ2-1; tentatively, D is TRBD1 or TRBD2 (5 bases each). Trimming left V 1 base short and J 5 bases short, with 12 bases between. Germline V gives CDR1 LGHNA, CDR2 YSLEER. This CDR3 region has 15 residues. The CDR3 nucleotides are TGCGCCAGCAGCCAAGGATGGGACGCCCACAATGAGCAGTTCTTC. It encodes CASSQGWDAHNEQFF.

This clonotype has more than one count but fewer than ten. This chain links TRBV6-2 or TRBV6-3 with TRBJ1-5; the D gene is possibly TRBD1 (5 bases). The CDR3 totals 14 residues. V lost 2 bases and J 7 bases, leaving 12 bases between the germline ends. The germline CDR1 and CDR2 sequences are MNHEY and SVGEGT. The CDR3 protein is CASSYPTGSQPQHF. CDR3 sequence (DNA): TGTGCCAGCAGTTACCCAACAGGAAGCCAGCCCCAGCATTTT.

This clonotype was seen more than once but under ten times. The rearrangement uses TRBV6-2 or TRBV6-3 and TRBJ1-4, with a tentative D call TRBD1 (5 bases). The V gene lost 5 bases and the J gene lost 7 bases, with 17 bases spanning the gap. The germline CDR1 and CDR2 sequences are MNHEY and SVGEGT. The CDR3 is 15 amino acids. CDR3 sequence reads: CASSDPRGAREKLFF. In DNA form, the CDR3 reads TGTGCCAGCAGTGACCCACGTGGGGCGCGTGAAAAACTGTTTTTT.

The genes are TRBV12-3 or TRBV12-4 and TRBJ1-3; TRBD1 matches at 8 bases. The V gene end was trimmed by 4 bases and the J gene end by 4 bases; junction bases not matched to a gene: 3. There are 14 residues in the CDR3. The CDR3: CASSWTGPGNTIYF. As DNA, the CDR3 is TGTGCCAGCAGTTGGACAGGGCCAGGAAACACCATATATTTT.

The chain is built from TRBV15 and TRBJ1-1; 8 nucleotides align to TRBD1. The length of the CDR3 is 14 residues. The germline gives CDR1 LNHNV, CDR2 YYDKDF (reference sequence). V dropped 1 base and J dropped 4; count of bases not matched to a gene: 2. CDR3 nucleotide sequence: TGTGCCACCAGCAGAGGGACAGGGATCACTGAAGCTTTCTTT. Amino acids: CATSRGTGITEAFF. The full variable domain, completed using reference TRBV15 and TRBJ1-1, is DAMVIQNPRYQVTQFGKPVTLSCSQTLNHNVMYWYQQKSSQAPKLLFHYYDKDFNNEADTPDNFQSRRPNTSFCFLDIRSPGLGDTAMYLCATSRGTGITEAFFGQGTRLTVV.

About this clonotype: A much more abundant neighbour one base away suggests this may be a read error. The J gene is TRBJ1-4, the V gene TRBV5-5; 7 positions agree with TRBD1. This CDR3 comprises 16 residues. V lost 7 bases, J lost 0 bases, and 9 bases stayed unmatched. Germline lookup yields CDR1 SGHKS and CDR2 YYEKEE (reference sequence). The CDR3 DNA reads TGTGCCAGCTGCCCCGGACAGGCGCCAACTAATGAAAAACTGTTTTTT. This encodes CASCPGQAPTNEKLFF.

This clonotype was detected ten times or more. This chain joins TRBV24-1 and TRBJ2-1; the D gene is possibly TRBD2 (5 bases). V was shortened by 2 bases and J by 8 bases, with 12 bases between the two germline ends. This CDR3 is 14 amino acids long. The germline gives CDR1 KGHDR, CDR2 SFDVKD. The CDR3 coding sequence is TGTGCCACCAGTGATTCGCAGCTCGGGGATGAGCAGTTCTTC. The encoded protein is CATSDSQLGDEQFF.

This clonotype turned up a few times. The CDR3, as DNA: TGTGCCAGCAGTTTGGTTGGGGGGGCGGGAGAGGCTTTCTTT. Translated: CASSLVGGAGEAFF. The chain is built from TRBV27 and TRBJ1-1; possibly TRBD1 for D (6 bases). V was clipped by 3 bases and J by 11 bases, with 19 bases between them. Per germline, CDR1 MNHEY and CDR2 SMNVEV (reference sequence). The CDR3 consists of 14 residues.

The chain combines TRBV9 with TRBJ2-1; 10 bases agree with TRBD2. CDR1 is SGDLS, CDR2 YYNGEE, per germline. The CDR3 has 14 amino acids. Trimming cost V 3 bases and J 13 bases; bases outside gene matches: 10. The CDR3 reads CASSAPTSGAIQFF. The CDR3 coding sequence is TGTGCCAGCAGCGCACCTACTAGCGGGGCGATACAGTTCTTC.

The chain carries TRBV5-6 and TRBJ1-1; D gene ambiguous. The V end was cut by 4 bases, the J end by 2 bases, with 3 bases between. CDR1 and CDR2 (germline): SGHDT, YYEEEE. The CDR3 is 11 residues long. The CDR3 DNA reads as TGTGCCAGCAGCATAAACACTGAAGCTTTCTTT. Encoded protein: CASSINTEAFF.

V is TRBV10-3 and J is TRBJ2-7, with 9 bases lining up with TRBD1. Looked up from germline, CDR1 is ENHRY and CDR2 is SYGVKD. This CDR3 is built from 13 residues. J was trimmed by 6 bases and V by 8 bases; bases with no gene match: 8. CDR3 amino acids: CAIRRDRVLEQYF. The CDR3 bases are TGTGCCATCCGCCGGGACAGGGTTCTCGAGCAGTACTTC.

This clonotype was detected many times. V is TRBV19 and J is TRBJ2-1, with 9 bases fitting TRBD1. This CDR3 is built from 16 residues. The ends lost 5 bases at V and 8 bases at J; junction bases unmatched: 13. Germline V CDR1 and CDR2: LNHDA, SQIVND (reference sequence). Here the CDR3 DNA reads TGTGCCAGTAGTTACCGGGACAGGGAGTTCAACGATGAGCAGTTCTTC. Its protein is CASSYRDREFNDEQFF.

This clonotype was counted between two and nine times. The chain combines TRBV6-2 or TRBV6-3 with TRBJ2-1; D is uncertain. In germline, CDR1 is MNHEY, CDR2 SVGEGT. This CDR3 has 14 residues. V dropped 2 bases and J dropped 2 bases, with 7 bases sitting between them. CDR3 protein: CASSYRAAYNEQFF. The CDR3 DNA sequence: TGTGCCAGCAGTTACAGGGCAGCCTACAATGAGCAGTTCTTC.